This T cell receptor (beta chain) was identified in a study of T-cell memory formation after mild COVID-19. Turning to the study itself: The study found TCR clusters largely donor specific.

Researchers used 5'RACE with constant-segment primers to make TCR alpha and TCR beta cDNA libraries that carry sample barcodes and UMIs. TCRdb fed the 5' RACE reads into MiXCR, producing one record per CDR3 protein. The sample includes roughly 450,000 distinct CDR3 sequences, about 20% of them seen just once. Trimming cost V 3 bases and J 0 bases, with 9 bases left between them. The V gene's germline CDR1 is DFQATT and CDR2 SNEGSKA (reference sequence). The CDR3 is 14 amino acids. The receptor was derived from a man younger than 35 who had mild COVID-19 (a few samples of this study predate the infection). Cell type and time point are not known. The chain recombines TRBV20-1 with TRBJ2-1; D is unclear. Sequencing was carried out using PBMCs or a T cell subset sorted from them (not recorded which). CDR3 protein: CSARKGGSYNEQFF. CDR3 bases: TGCAGTGCTAGGAAGGGTGGCTCCTACAATGAGCAGTTCTTC.